A single sample gave rise to the 26 T cell receptor beta chains below, sequenced in a study of blood T cell repertoires in COVID-19. Sequenced by immunoSEQ multiplex PCR; TCRdb stores in-frame clones only, minus some. This table holds some 90,000 clones, around 78% found once. The material sequenced was peripheral blood. The receptors were gathered from a human donor in a cohort sampled during active COVID-19.

The genes are TRBV27 and TRBJ2-2, with 8 bases fitting TRBD2. V shed 5 bases and J 4 bases; nucleotides not matched to a gene: 9. Germline CDR1 reads MNHEY; CDR2 reads SMNVEV (reference sequence). The CDR3 contains 16 residues. The CDR3 nucleotides read TGTGCCAGCAGTCACCCAGCGGGAGCCGGCACCGGGGAGCTGTTTTTT. This sequence encodes CASSHPAGAGTGELFF.

The V gene is TRBV7-2, the J gene TRBJ2-1; D gene unclear. Trimming cost V 0 bases and J 10 bases, with 7 bases left between them. Germline lookup yields CDR1 SGHTA and CDR2 FQGNSA. This CDR3 contains 12 residues. The CDR3 nucleotides read TGTGCCAGCAGCTTAGCGAACCGGGAGCAGTTCTTC. Protein: CASSLANREQFF.

The CDR3 nucleotides are TGCGCCAGCAGCTTGATGAGAATGAACACTGAAGCTTTCTTT. Its protein is CASSLMRMNTEAFF. The chain couples TRBV5-1 to TRBJ1-1; D remains unclear. Looked up from germline, CDR1 is SGHRS and CDR2 is YFSETQ. This CDR3 has 14 residues. V lost 1 base, J lost 0 bases, and 7 bases lay in between.

V usage is TRBV5-1 and J usage is TRBJ2-2, with TRBD2 identical over 8 bases. The length of the CDR3 is 13 residues. Looked up from germline, CDR1 is SGHRS and CDR2 is YFSETQ. J gave up 4 bases and V 7 bases, and 3 bases lay outside the gene matches. The CDR3 here is CASGSGSTGELFF. Written as DNA, the CDR3 is TGCGCCAGCGGGAGCGGGAGCACCGGGGAGCTGTTTTTT.

This clone showed up just once. The V gene is TRBV5-1, the J gene TRBJ2-3, with D possibly matching TRBD2 (5 bases). There are 15 residues in the CDR3. V was cut by 3 bases and J by 5 bases, with 16 bases left in between. Germline values: CDR1 SGHRS, CDR2 YFSETQ. CDR3 residues: CASSSNLGLQDTQYF. CDR3 nucleotide sequence: TGCGCCAGCAGCTCCAACCTTGGACTGCAAGATACGCAGTATTTT.

The V and J genes are TRBV28 and TRBJ1-1, with D possibly TRBD1 on 5 matching bases. Per the germline V gene, CDR1 is MDHEN and CDR2 is SYDVKM. V dropped 2 bases and J dropped 10 bases, with 11 bases sitting between them. CDR3 size: 12 residues. For the CDR3, the DNA is TGTGCCAGCAGTTTAAGACAGTCCGTAGCTTTCTTT. This translates into CASSLRQSVAFF.

The chain links TRBV6-6 to TRBJ2-7; possible D gene TRBD1, 6 bases. V lost 6 bases and J lost 5, with 17 bases in between. CDR1 and CDR2 (germline): MNHNY, SVGAGI (reference sequence). The CDR3 consists of 14 residues. DNA of the CDR3: TGTGCCAGCAGCTCACAGGGTGTAATTGACGAGCAGTACTTC. Translated: CASSSQGVIDEQYF.

This chain links TRBV4-2 with TRBJ1-6; 9 nucleotides line up with TRBD1. The CDR3 runs to 15 residues. Losses at the gene ends were 2 bases for V and 5 bases for J; bases not matched to a gene: 1. Germline CDR1 and CDR2: LGHNA and YNFKEQ. CDR3 DNA sequence: TGTGCCAGCAGCCAAAGGGACAGGGATAATTCACCCCTCCACTTT. This translates into CASSQRDRDNSPLHF.

The table lists this clone with a few counts. This sequence joins TRBV5-1 and TRBJ1-3, with TRBD1 matching 7 bases. In germline, CDR1 is SGHRS, CDR2 YFSETQ. This CDR3 spans 16 amino acids. Losses at the gene ends were 4 bases for V and 0 bases for J; bases not matched to a gene: 7. The CDR3 nucleotides read TGCGCCAGCAGCATGGGACAGCCTAGCTCTGGAAACACCATATATTTT. It yields the protein CASSMGQPSSGNTIYF.

This chain joins TRBV2 and TRBJ2-1, with D maybe TRBD1 (5 bases). CDR3 length equals 13 residues. Germline CDR1 and CDR2: SNHLY and FYNNEI. Trimming stripped 7 bases from V and 6 bases from J, with 13 bases between. CDR3 in DNA: TGTGCCAGCACCCGAAACAGGATCAATGAGCAGTTCTTC. Protein product: CASTRNRINEQFF.

This chain uses TRBV19 with TRBJ2-3; 11 positions match TRBD1. CDR3 length: 16 residues. J gave up 2 bases and V 5 bases, and 6 bases lay outside the gene matches. Germline values: CDR1 LNHDA, CDR2 SQIVND (reference sequence). This chain's CDR3 is CASSVGQGVNTDTQYF. Here the CDR3 DNA reads TGTGCCAGTAGTGTGGGACAGGGGGTCAACACAGATACGCAGTATTTT.

Judged by abundance, this clone is medium-sized. This chain joins TRBV4-1 and TRBJ2-7; possible D gene TRBD1, 6 bases. V lost 5 bases and J lost 2, with 13 bases in between. There are 14 residues in the CDR3. Germline CDR1 MGHRA, CDR2 YSYEKL. The CDR3 reads CASSKQDRTYEQYF. In nucleotides, the CDR3 is TGCGCCAGCAGCAAACAGGACAGAACCTACGAGCAGTACTTC.

The V call is TRBV7-3, the J call TRBJ2-7; 10 bases map to TRBD1. From germline, CDR1 is SGHTA and CDR2 FQGTGA. Trimming at V came to 5 bases and at J to 4 bases, leaving 8 bases not matched to a gene. The CDR3 extends over 15 amino acids. For the CDR3, the DNA is TGTGCCAGCAGCGCCGGGACAGGGGAGGGGTACGAGCAGTACTTC. Translated, it gives CASSAGTGEGYEQYF.

The rearrangement links TRBV7-9 to TRBJ2-2, with D perhaps matching TRBD1 (5 bases). Trimming removed 5 bases from V and 5 bases from J, with 15 bases in between. This CDR3 region has 15 residues. Per the germline V gene, CDR1 is SEHNR and CDR2 is FQNEAQ (reference sequence). CDR3 loop: CASSPSRVGTGELFF. CDR3 in DNA: TGTGCCAGCAGCCCCTCCAGGGTTGGGACCGGGGAGCTGTTTTTT.

This sequence joins TRBV6-5 and TRBJ1-1, with D perhaps matching TRBD1 (5 bases). Germline CDR1 is MNHEY and CDR2 is SVGAGI. The V gene lost 4 bases and the J gene lost 6 bases, with 9 bases spanning the gap. This CDR3 contains 12 residues. The CDR3 coding sequence is TGTGCCAGCAGTTGGGGGGGGGCTGAAGCTTTCTTT. This codes for CASSWGGAEAFF.

This sequence joins TRBV7-8 and TRBJ1-1; D unclear. The CDR3 totals 15 residues. Germline assignment: CDR1 SGHVS and CDR2 FQNEAQ. V dropped 1 base and J dropped 4 bases, with 13 bases sitting between them. DNA of the CDR3: TGTGCCAGCAGCTTAGTTTCCCAGGCTGGCACTGAAGCTTTCTTT. Residues: CASSLVSQAGTEAFF.

This chain uses TRBV3-1 (or the pseudogene TRBV3-2) with TRBJ1-5; D gene unclear. The V and J ends lost 0 bases and 4 bases respectively, with 4 bases between them. In germline, CDR1 is LGHDT, CDR2 YNNKEL (reference sequence). The CDR3 length is 13 residues. Here the CDR3 DNA reads TGTGCCAGCAGCCAAGACAGGAATCAGCCCCAGCATTTT. Amino acids: CASSQDRNQPQHF.

The genes are TRBV5-5 and TRBJ2-1; D might be TRBD1 (7 bases). The V end lost 2 bases, the J end lost 6 bases, and 12 bases lay between the germline ends. In germline, CDR1 is SGHKS, CDR2 YYEKEE (reference sequence). The CDR3 length is 14 residues. CDR3 sequence: CASSFNRGGNEQFF. In nucleotides, the CDR3 is TGTGCCAGCAGCTTTAACAGGGGAGGCAATGAGCAGTTCTTC.

Here the CDR3 reads CASSPGTGGTSNYNEQFF. Written as DNA, the CDR3 is TGTGCCAGCAGCCCCGGGACAGGCGGGACTAGCAACTACAATGAGCAGTTCTTC. The chain couples TRBV7-6 to TRBJ2-1, with TRBD2 as a possible D gene (9 bases). The length of the CDR3 is 18 residues. CDR1 is SGHVS and CDR2 is FNYEAQ in the germline V gene. Trimming took 5 bases from V and 3 from J, leaving 23 bases between them.

This chain connects TRBV4-1 to TRBJ2-3; D uncertain. Trimming left V 4 bases short and J 1 base short, with 15 bases between. Germline values: CDR1 MGHRA, CDR2 YSYEKL. The CDR3 totals 16 residues. Written as DNA, the CDR3 is TGCGCCAGCAGCCGCCAAGATCGACAAGGCACAGATACGCAGTATTTT. It translates to CASSRQDRQGTDTQYF.

V is TRBV2 and J is TRBJ2-7, with 11 bases lining up with TRBD1. Trimming at V came to 6 bases and at J to 4 bases, leaving 5 bases not matched to a gene. Per germline, CDR1 SNHLY and CDR2 FYNNEI. The CDR3 consists of 14 residues. The CDR3 bases are TGTGCCAGCAGCAATGGACAGGGGGCTTACGAGCAGTACTTC. This sequence encodes CASSNGQGAYEQYF. Full variable domain (outside the CDR3, taken from reference TRBV2 and TRBJ2-7): EPEVTQTPSHQVTQMGQEVILRCVPISNHLYFYWYRQILGQKVEFLVSFYNNEISEKSEIFDDQFSVERPDGSNFTLKIRSTKLEDSAMYFCASSNGQGAYEQYFGPGTRLTVT.

The gene calls are TRBV12-3 or TRBV12-4 and TRBJ2-1; D is unresolved. The CDR3 runs to 12 residues. Trimming shortened V by 3 bases and J by 12 bases, and 12 bases separated the two germline ends. CDR3 coding DNA: TGTGCCAGCAGTTTTGGGCCAGAAGGGCAGTTCTTC. Its protein is CASSFGPEGQFF.

The chain carries TRBV9 and TRBJ2-4, with D perhaps matching TRBD2 (5 bases). The CDR3 spans 14 residues. The V end was cut by 0 bases, the J end by 5 bases, with 9 bases between. Looked up from germline, CDR1 is SGDLS and CDR2 is YYNGEE. The CDR3 DNA sequence: TGTGCCAGCAGCGTAGATGGAGGAGAAAACATTCAGTACTTC. Encoded protein: CASSVDGGENIQYF.

The chain uses TRBV29-1 and TRBJ2-7; 7 bases map to TRBD1. The CDR3 has 11 amino acids. V was pared by 4 bases and J by 6 bases, with 3 bases of the junction left unmatched. The germline gives CDR1 SQVTM, CDR2 ANQGSEA. The CDR3 reads CSVGQGSEQYF. CDR3 DNA: TGCAGCGTTGGACAGGGAAGCGAGCAGTACTTC.

The V and J genes are TRBV7-2 and TRBJ1-3, with TRBD1 matching over 11 bases. CDR3 size: 16 residues. The V gene end was trimmed by 0 bases and the J gene end by 6 bases; junction bases not matched to a gene: 4. The germline V gene has CDR1 SGHTA and CDR2 FQGNSA. The CDR3 loop reads CASSLAWGQGENTIYF. Here the CDR3 DNA reads TGTGCCAGCAGCTTAGCCTGGGGACAGGGGGAAAACACCATATATTTT. Variable domain in full (rest from reference TRBV7-2 and TRBJ1-3): GAGVSQSPSNKVTEKGKDVELRCDPISGHTALYWYRQSLGQGLEFLIYFQGNSAPDKSGLPSDRFSAERTGGSVSTLTIQRTQQEDSAVYLCASSLAWGQGENTIYFGEGSWLTVV.

The CDR3 region is CASSSEQGAGADTQYF. In DNA, the CDR3 is TGTGCCAGTAGTTCAGAACAGGGGGCCGGAGCAGATACGCAGTATTTT. The chain is built from TRBV19 and TRBJ2-3; 9 nucleotides line up with TRBD1. The CDR3 length is 16 residues. V lost 5 bases to trimming and J lost 4 bases; unmatched junction nucleotides: 10. Germline CDR1 reads LNHDA; CDR2 reads SQIVND (reference sequence).